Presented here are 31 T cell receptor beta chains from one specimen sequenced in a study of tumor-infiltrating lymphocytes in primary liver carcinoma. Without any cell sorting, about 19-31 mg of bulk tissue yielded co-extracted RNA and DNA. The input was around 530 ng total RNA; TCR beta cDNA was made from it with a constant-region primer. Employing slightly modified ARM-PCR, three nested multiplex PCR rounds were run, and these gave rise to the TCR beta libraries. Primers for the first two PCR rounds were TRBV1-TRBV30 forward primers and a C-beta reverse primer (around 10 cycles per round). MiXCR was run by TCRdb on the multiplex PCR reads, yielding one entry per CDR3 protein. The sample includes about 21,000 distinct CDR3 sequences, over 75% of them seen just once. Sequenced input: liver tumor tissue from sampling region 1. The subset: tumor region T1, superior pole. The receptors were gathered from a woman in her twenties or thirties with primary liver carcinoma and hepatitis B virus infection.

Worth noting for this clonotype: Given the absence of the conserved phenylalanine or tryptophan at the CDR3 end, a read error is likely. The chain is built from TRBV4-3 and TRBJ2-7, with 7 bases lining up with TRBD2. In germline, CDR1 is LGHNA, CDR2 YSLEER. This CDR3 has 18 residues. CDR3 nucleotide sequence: TGCGCCAGCAACCAAGCTGTGACGGGGGGTCACACTAGCTACGAGCAGTACTTA. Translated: CASNQAVTGGHTSYEQYL.

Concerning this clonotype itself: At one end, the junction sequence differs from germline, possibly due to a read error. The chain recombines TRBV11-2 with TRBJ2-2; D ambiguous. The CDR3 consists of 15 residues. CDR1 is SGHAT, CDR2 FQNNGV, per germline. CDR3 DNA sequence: TGTTCCAGCAGCTTAGATCAGAGTGTAACCGGGGAGCTGTTTTTT. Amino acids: CSSSLDQSVTGELFF.

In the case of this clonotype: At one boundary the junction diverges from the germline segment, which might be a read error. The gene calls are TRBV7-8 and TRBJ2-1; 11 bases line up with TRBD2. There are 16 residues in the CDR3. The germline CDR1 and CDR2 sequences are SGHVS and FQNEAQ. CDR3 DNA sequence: TGTGTCAGCAGCTTAATCCCGGGACTAGCGGACAATGAGCAGCTCTTC. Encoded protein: CVSSLIPGLADNEQLF.

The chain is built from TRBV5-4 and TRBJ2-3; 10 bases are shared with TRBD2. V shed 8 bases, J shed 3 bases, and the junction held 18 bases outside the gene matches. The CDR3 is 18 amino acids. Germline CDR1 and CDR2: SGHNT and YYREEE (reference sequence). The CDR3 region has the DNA TGTGCCAGTAATAACCCGTCGGCTAGCGGGAGTCGGACAGATACGCAGTATTTT. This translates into CASNNPSASGSRTDTQYF.

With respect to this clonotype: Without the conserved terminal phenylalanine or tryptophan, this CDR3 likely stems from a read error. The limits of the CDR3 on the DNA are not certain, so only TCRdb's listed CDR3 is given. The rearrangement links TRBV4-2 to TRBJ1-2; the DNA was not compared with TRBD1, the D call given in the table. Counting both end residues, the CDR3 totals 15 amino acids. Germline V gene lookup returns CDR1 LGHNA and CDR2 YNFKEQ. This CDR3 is CASSHPIDRVFGYRI.

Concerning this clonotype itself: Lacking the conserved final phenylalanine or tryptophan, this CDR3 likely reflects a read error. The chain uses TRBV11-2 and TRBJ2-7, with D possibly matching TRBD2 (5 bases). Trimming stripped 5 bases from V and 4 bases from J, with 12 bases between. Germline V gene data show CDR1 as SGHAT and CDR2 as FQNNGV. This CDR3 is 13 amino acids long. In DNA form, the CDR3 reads TGTGCCAGCAGCCCTCCGGGGAGATACGAGCAGTACCTC. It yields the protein CASSPPGRYEQYL.

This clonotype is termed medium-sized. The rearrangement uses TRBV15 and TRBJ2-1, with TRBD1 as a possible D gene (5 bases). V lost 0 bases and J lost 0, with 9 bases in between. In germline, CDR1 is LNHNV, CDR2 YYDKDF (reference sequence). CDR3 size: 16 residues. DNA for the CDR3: TGTGCCACCAGCAGAGATTACAGGAGCTCCTACAATGAGCAGTTCTTC. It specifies CATSRDYRSSYNEQFF.

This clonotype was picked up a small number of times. The CDR3 nucleotides read TGTGCCAGTTACTCTGCTGGCGGGAGCTTCATTTACAATGAGCAGTTCTTC. Translating it yields CASYSAGGSFIYNEQFF. V gene TRBV6-2 or TRBV6-3 combines with J gene TRBJ2-1; 7 nucleotides line up with TRBD2. This CDR3 has 17 amino acids. Trimming at V came to 9 bases and at J to 4 bases, leaving 18 bases not matched to a gene. Germline CDR1 reads MNHEY; CDR2 reads SVGEGT.

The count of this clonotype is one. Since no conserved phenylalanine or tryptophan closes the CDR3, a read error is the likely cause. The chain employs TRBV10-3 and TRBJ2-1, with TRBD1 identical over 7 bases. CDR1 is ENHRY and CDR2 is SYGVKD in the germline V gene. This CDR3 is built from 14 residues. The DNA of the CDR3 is TGTGCCATTAGTGATGTAGGGGGCATCGATGAGCAGTTCTCC. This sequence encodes CAISDVGGIDEQFS.

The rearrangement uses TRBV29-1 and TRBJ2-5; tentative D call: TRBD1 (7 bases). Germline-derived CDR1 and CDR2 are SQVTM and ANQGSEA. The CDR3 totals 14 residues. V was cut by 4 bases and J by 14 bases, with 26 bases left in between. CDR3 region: CSVALSGAGQTNYF. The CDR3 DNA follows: TGCAGCGTTGCCCTCTCCGGGGCGGGACAGACCAATTACTTC.

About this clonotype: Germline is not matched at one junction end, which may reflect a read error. CDR3 protein: CTSSSPLMTRGDTDTQYF. The CDR3 DNA sequence: TGTACCAGCAGTTCTCCTCTAATGACTAGGGGGGACACAGATACGCAGTATTTT. The chain uses TRBV28 and TRBJ2-3; D may be TRBD1 or TRBD2 (6 bases each). Germline loops: CDR1 MDHEN, CDR2 SYDVKM. This CDR3 is built from 18 residues.

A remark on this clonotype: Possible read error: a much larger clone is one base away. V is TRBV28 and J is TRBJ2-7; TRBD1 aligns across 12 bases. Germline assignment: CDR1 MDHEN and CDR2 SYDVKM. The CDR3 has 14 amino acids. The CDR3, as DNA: TGTGCCAACAGCCCCGGGACAGGGGGCTACGAGCAATACTTC. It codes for CANSPGTGGYEQYF. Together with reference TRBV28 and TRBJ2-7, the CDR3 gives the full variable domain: DVKVTQSSRYLVKRTGEKVFLECVQDMDHENMFWYRQDPGLGLRLIYFSYDVKMKEKGDIPEGYSVSREKKERFSLILESASTNQTSMYLCANSPGTGGYEQYFGPGTRLTVT.

CDR3 region: CASSYGGSGGGTEAFF. The CDR3 bases are TGTGCCAGCAGTTACGGGGGCAGTGGAGGGGGAACTGAAGCTTTCTTT. This sequence joins TRBV6-5 and TRBJ1-1; perhaps TRBD1 as D (6 bases). CDR1 is MNHEY and CDR2 is SVGAGI in the germline V gene. The CDR3 covers 16 residues. Trimming cost V 2 bases and J 5 bases, with 18 bases left between them.

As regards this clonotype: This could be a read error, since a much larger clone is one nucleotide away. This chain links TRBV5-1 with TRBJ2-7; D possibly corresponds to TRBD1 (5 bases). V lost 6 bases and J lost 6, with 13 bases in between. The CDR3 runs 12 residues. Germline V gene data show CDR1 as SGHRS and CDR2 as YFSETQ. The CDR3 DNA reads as TGCGCCAGCACCGGTTTAGGGGCCGAGCAGTACTTC. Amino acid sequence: CASTGLGAEQYF.

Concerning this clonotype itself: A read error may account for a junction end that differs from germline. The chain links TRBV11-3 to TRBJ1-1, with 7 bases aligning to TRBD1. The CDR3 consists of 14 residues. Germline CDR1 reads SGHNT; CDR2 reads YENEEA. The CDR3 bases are TGTGCCAGTAGTTTAGAAACAGGGGCCACTGAAGCTTCCTTT. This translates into CASSLETGATEASF.

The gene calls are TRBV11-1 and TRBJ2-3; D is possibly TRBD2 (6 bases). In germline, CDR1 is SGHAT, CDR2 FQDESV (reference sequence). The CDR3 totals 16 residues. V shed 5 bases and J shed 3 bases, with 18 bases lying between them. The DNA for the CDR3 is TGTGCCAGCAGCCTCGGGACTGGCATACAAACAGATACGCAGTATTTT. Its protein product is CASSLGTGIQTDTQYF.

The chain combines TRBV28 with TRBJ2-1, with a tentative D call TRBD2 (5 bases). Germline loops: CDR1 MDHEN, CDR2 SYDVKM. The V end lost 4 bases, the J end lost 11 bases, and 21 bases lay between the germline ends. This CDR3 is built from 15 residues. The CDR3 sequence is CASSSLGSTRNKQFF. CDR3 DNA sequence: TGTGCCAGCAGTTCCCTGGGGAGCACGAGGAATAAGCAGTTCTTC.

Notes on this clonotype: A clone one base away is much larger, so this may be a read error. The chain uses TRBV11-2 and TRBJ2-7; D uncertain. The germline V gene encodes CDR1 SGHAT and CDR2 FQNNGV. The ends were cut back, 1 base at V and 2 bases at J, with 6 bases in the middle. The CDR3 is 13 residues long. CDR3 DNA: TGTGCCAGCAGCTTAGGGATTACCTACGAGCAGTACTTC. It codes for CASSLGITYEQYF.

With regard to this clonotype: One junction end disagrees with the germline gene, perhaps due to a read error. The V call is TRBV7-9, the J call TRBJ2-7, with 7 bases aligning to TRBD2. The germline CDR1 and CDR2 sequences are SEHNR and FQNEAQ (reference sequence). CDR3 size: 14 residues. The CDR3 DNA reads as TGTGCCAGCAACTCGGGAGGCCTCTCGTACGAGCGGTACTTT. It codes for CASNSGGLSYERYF.

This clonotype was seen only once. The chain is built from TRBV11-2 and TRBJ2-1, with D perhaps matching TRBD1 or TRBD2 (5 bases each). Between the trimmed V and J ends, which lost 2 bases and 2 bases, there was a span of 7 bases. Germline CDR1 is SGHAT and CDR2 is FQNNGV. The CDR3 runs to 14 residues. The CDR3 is CASSLWGTYNEQFF. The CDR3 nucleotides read TGTGCCAGCAGCTTATGGGGGACCTACAATGAGCAGTTCTTC.

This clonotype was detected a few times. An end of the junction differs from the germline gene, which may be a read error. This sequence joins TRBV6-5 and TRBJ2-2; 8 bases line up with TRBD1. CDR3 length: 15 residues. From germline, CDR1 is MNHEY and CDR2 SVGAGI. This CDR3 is CTSSPRTGFTGELFF. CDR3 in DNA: TGTACTAGCAGTCCGCGGACAGGGTTCACCGGGGAACTGTTTTTT.

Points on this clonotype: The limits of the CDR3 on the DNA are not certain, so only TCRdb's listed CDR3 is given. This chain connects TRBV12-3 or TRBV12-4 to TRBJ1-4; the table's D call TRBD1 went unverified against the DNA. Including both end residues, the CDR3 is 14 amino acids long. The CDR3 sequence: CTGSFGAGNEKLFF.

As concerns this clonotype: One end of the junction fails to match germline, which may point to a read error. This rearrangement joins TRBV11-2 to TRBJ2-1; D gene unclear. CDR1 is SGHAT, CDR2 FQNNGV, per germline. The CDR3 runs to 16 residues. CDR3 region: CVSSFGSERVGNEQFF. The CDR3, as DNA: TGTGTCAGCTCGTTTGGAAGCGAGAGAGTGGGCAATGAGCAGTTCTTC.

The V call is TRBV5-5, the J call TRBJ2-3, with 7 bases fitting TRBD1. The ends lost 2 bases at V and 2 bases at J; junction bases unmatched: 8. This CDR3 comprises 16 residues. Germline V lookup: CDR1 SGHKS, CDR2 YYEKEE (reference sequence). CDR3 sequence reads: CASSFVVKGATDTQYF. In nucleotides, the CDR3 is TGTGCCAGCAGCTTTGTCGTGAAGGGGGCCACAGATACGCAGTATTTT. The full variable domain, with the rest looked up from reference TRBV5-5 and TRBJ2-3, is DAGVTQSPTHLIKTRGQQVTLRCSPISGHKSVSWYQQVLGQGPQFIFQYYEKEERGRGNFPDRFSARQFPNYSSELNVNALLLGDSALYLCASSFVVKGATDTQYFGPGTRLTVL.

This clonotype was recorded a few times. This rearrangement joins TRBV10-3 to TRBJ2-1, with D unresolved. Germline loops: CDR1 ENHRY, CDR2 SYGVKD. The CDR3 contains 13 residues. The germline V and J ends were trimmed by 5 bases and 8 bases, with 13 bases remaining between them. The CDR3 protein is CAISPATRDEQFF. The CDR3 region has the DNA TGTGCCATCAGTCCCGCGACCCGGGATGAGCAGTTCTTC.

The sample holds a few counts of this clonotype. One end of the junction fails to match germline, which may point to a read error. CDR3 nucleotide sequence: TGCGGCGTTTATCATAGTCTGAACACTGAAGCTTTCTTT. Its translation is CGVYHSLNTEAFF. The rearrangement uses TRBV29-1 and TRBJ1-1; D unclear. This CDR3 is 13 amino acids long. Germline-derived CDR1 and CDR2 are SQVTM and ANQGSEA. The full variable domain, rest sourced from reference TRBV29-1 and TRBJ1-1, is SAVISQKPSRDICQRGTSLTIQCQVDSQVTMMFWYRQQPGQSLTLIATANQGSEATYESGFVIDKFPISRPNLTFSTLTVSNMSPEDSSIYLCGVYHSLNTEAFFGQGTRLTVV.

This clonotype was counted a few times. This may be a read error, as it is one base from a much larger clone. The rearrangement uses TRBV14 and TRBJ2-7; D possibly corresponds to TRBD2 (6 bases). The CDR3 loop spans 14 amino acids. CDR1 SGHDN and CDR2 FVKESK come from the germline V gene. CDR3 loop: CASSQAGTDYGQYF. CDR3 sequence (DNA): TGTGCCAGCAGCCAGGCGGGGACTGACTACGGGCAGTACTTC.

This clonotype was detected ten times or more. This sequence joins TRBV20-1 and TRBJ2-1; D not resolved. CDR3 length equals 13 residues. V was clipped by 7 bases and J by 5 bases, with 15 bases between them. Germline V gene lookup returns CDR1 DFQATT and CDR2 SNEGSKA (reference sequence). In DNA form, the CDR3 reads TGCAGTGTTGGAGTACCCTCGAACAATGAGCAGTTCTTC. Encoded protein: CSVGVPSNNEQFF.

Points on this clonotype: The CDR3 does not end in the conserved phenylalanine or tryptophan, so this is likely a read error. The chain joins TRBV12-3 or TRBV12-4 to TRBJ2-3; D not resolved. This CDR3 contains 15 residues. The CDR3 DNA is TGTGCCAGGAGTTTTCCCCCTCCTAGTACAGATACGCAGTATATT. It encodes CARSFPPPSTDTQYI.

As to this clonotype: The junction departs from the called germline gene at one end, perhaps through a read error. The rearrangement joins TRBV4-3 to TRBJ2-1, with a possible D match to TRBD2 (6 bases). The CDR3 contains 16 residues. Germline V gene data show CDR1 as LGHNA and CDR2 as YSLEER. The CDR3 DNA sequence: TGCGCCTGCAGCCAATATGCGGGAAGCTCCTACAATGAGCAGCTCTTC. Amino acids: CACSQYAGSSYNEQLF.

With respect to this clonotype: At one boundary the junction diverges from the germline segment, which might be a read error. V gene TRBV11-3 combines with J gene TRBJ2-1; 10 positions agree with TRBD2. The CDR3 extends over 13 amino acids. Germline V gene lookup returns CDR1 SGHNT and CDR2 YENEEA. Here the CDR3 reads CAGASGSGNKQSF. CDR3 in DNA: TGTGCAGGCGCTAGCGGGAGTGGGAATAAGCAGTCCTTC. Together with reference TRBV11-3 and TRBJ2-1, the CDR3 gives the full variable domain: EAGVVQSPRYKIIEKKQPVAFWCNPISGHNTLYWYLQNLGQGPELLIRYENEEAVDDSQLPKDRFSAERLKGVDSTLKIQPAELGDSAVYLCAGASGSGNKQSFGPGTRLTVL.